This TCR beta chain was captured by sequencing in a study of beta chain features in type 1 diabetes. Study-wide context: Cell yields, gender and age were similar in healthy donors and patients. Study results and caveats: A greater similarity of naive, central memory and Treg TCRB repertoires was seen among patients than among healthy donors. All four CD4+ subsets of Type 1 diabetes patients contained TCRB CDR3s that were moderately but significantly shorter.

The investigators reverse transcribed all of the isolated RNA, so they sequenced expressed TCRB transcripts. Here immunoSEQ multiplex PCR was the method, and the copy in TCRdb shows in-frame clones only, minus some. The sample records 600,000 to 700,000 clones, around 15% being singletons. Notes on this clone: Its antigen remains unidentified.

The germline V gene encodes CDR1 MNHEY and CDR2 SVGAGI. There are 13 residues in the CDR3. With V trimmed by 5 bases and J by 5 bases, 4 bases remained unmatched. This chain joins TRBV6-5 and TRBJ1-2, with 8 nucleotides matching TRBD1. The clonotype was recovered from a man younger than 35 with type 1 diabetes. Sequencing input: naive CD4+ T cells from blood. DNA for the CDR3: TGTGCCAGCAGTCCGGACAGGGCGTATGGCTACACCTTC. This encodes CASSPDRAYGYTF.